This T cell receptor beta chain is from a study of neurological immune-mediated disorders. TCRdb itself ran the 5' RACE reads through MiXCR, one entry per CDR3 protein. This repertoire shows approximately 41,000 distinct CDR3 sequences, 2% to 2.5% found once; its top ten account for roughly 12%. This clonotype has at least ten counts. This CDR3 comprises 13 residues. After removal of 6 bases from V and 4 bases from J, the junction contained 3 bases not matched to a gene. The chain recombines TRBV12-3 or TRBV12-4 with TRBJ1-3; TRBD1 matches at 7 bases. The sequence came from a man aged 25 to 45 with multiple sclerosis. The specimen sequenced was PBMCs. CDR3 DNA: TGTGCCAGCAGAACAGGGGAAGGAAACACCATATATTTT. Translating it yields CASRTGEGNTIYF.